This TCR beta chain comes out of a study of T cells expressing NK-cell markers. Study details: The eight sequenced donors comprised seven who were HCMV-seropositive and one who was seronegative.

For each CDR3 protein, TCRdb gives one entry from its re-call of the 5' RACE reads, without DNA. In all, the sample yields roughly 450,000 distinct CDR3 sequences. The CDR3 totals 16 residues. CDR1 and CDR2 from the germline V gene are SNHLY and FYNNEI. V and J are TRBV2 and TRBJ2-3; TCRdb lists TRBD1, though no DNA is available to test this call. This receptor was taken from a woman aged 50 to 65 in good health. Material: blood T cells: a sorted CD56 or NKG2C T cell subset, CD4+ or CD8+ T cells, or bulk PBMC T cells (not recorded which). CDR3 protein: CASRGPTRGSTDTQYF.